This T cell receptor beta chain was recorded in a study of blood T cell repertoires in COVID-19. Study details: Donors in the United States, Italy and Spain gave samples during acute or convalescent COVID-19. The analysed material was cDNA or gDNA that came from T cells, B-cell-depleted T cells, or PBMCs.

Germline V gives CDR1 SNHLY, CDR2 FYNNEI. This CDR3 region has 15 residues. J was trimmed by 3 bases and V by 8 bases; bases with no gene match: 10. Original analysis: Quantification of nucleated cells was approximated via reference gene primer amplification. Assay: immunoSEQ multiplex PCR; the TCRdb copy retains only in-frame clones and omits some. The V and J calls and clone size were taken over from that table, and D and trimming were inferred from the DNA. The repertoire includes about 150,000 clones, about 85% of them detected once, and roughly 2.2% sits in the top ten. The receptor's source is a woman aged 70-85 years with acute or convalescent COVID-19. This chain uses TRBV2 with TRBJ2-3, with 8 bases aligning to TRBD2. The sequenced sample was peripheral blood. The CDR3 bases are TGTGCCAGCCGCCCTAGCGGGTCGGGTACAGATACGCAGTATTTT. It encodes CASRPSGSGTDTQYF. Based on the CDR3 plus reference TRBV2 and TRBJ2-3, the full variable domain is EPEVTQTPSHQVTQMGQEVILRCVPISNHLYFYWYRQILGQKVEFLVSFYNNEISEKSEIFDDQFSVERPDGSNFTLKIRSTKLEDSAMYFCASRPSGSGTDTQYFGPGTRLTVL.